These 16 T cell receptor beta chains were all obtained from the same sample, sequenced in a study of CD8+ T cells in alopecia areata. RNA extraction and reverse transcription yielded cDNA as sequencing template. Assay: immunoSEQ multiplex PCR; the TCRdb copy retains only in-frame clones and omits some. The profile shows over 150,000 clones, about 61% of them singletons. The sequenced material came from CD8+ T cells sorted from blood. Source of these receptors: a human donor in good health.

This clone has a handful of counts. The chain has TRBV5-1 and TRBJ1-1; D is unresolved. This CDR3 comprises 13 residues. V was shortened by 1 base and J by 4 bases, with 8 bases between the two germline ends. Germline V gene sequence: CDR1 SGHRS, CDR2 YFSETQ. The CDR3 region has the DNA TGCGCCAGCAGCTTGCCGGGAAGCACTGAAGCTTTCTTT. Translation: CASSLPGSTEAFF.

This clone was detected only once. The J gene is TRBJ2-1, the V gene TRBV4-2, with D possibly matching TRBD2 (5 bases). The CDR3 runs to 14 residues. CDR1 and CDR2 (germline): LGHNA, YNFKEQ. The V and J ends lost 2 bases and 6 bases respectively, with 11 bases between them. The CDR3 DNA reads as TGTGCCAGCAGCCAAACGAGTGAGGGCAATGAGCAGTTCTTC. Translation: CASSQTSEGNEQFF.

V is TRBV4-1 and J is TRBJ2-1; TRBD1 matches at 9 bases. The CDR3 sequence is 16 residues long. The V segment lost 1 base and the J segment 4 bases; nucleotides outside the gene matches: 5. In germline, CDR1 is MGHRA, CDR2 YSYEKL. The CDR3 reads CASSQGPGTGYNEQFF. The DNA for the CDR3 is TGCGCCAGCAGCCAAGGGCCCGGGACAGGGTACAATGAGCAGTTCTTC.

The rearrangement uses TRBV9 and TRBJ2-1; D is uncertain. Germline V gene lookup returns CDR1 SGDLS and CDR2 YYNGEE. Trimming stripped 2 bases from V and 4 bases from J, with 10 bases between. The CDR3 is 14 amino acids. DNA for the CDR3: TGTGCCAGCAGCGTCTTTCCAGGATACAATGAGCAGTTCTTC. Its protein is CASSVFPGYNEQFF.

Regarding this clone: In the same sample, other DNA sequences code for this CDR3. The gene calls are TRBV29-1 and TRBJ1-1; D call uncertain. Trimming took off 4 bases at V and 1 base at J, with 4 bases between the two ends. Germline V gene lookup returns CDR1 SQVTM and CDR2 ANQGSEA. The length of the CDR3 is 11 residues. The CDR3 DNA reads TGCAGCGTTGGGAGGAACACTGAAGCTTTCTTT. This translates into CSVGRNTEAFF. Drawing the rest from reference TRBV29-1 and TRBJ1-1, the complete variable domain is SAVISQKPSRDICQRGTSLTIQCQVDSQVTMMFWYRQQPGQSLTLIATANQGSEATYESGFVIDKFPISRPNLTFSTLTVSNMSPEDSSIYLCSVGRNTEAFFGQGTRLTVV.

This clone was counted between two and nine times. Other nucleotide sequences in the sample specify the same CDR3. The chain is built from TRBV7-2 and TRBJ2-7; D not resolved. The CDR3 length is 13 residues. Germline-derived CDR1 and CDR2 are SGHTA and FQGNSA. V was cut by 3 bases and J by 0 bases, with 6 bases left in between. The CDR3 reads CASSLGFSYEQYF. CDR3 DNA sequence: TGTGCCAGCAGCTTGGGCTTCTCCTACGAGCAGTACTTC. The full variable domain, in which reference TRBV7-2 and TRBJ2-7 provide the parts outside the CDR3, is GAGVSQSPSNKVTEKGKDVELRCDPISGHTALYWYRQSLGQGLEFLIYFQGNSAPDKSGLPSDRFSAERTGGSVSTLTIQRTQQEDSAVYLCASSLGFSYEQYFGPGTRLTVT.

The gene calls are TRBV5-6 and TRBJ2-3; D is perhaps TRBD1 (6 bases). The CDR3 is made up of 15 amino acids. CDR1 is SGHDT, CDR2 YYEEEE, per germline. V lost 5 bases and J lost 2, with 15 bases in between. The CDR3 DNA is TGTGCCAGCAGTTACACAGGGTATACCACAGATACGCAGTATTTT. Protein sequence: CASSYTGYTTDTQYF.

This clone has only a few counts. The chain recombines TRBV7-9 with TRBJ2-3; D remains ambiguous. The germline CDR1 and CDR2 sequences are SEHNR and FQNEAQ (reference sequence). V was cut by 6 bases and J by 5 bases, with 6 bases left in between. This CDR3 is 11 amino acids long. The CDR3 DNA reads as TGTGCCAGCAGGGCAGAAGATACGCAGTATTTT. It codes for CASRAEDTQYF.

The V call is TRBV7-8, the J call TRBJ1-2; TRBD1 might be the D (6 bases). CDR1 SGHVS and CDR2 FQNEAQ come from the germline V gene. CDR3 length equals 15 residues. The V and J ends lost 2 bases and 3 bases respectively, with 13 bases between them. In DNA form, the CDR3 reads TGTGCCAGCAGCTTATTAGAGGGGGTCGACTATGGCTACACCTTC. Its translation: CASSLLEGVDYGYTF.

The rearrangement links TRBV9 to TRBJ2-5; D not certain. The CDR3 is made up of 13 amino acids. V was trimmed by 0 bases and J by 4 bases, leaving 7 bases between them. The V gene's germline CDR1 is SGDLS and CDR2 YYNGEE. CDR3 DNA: TGTGCCAGCAGCGTAGAGGGTGGAGAGACCCAGTACTTC. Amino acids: CASSVEGGETQYF.

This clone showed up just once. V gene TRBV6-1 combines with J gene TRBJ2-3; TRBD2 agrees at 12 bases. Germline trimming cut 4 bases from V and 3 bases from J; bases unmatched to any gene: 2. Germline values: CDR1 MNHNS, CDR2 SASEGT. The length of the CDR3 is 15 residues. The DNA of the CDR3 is TGTGCCAGCAGTGGCGGACTAGCGGGGACAGATACGCAGTATTTT. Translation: CASSGGLAGTDTQYF.

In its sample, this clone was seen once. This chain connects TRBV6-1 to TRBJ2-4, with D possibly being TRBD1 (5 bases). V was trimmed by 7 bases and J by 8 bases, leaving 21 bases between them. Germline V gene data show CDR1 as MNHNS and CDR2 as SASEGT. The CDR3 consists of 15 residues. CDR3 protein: CASTGRAVARDIQYF. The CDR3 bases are TGTGCCAGCACCGGTAGGGCAGTAGCCAGGGACATTCAGTACTTC.

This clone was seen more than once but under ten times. CDR3: CSAAGTSGGAVNEQFF. The CDR3 DNA follows: TGCAGCGCAGCCGGGACTAGCGGGGGGGCCGTCAATGAGCAGTTCTTC. This chain connects TRBV29-1 to TRBJ2-1; 16 bases line up with TRBD2. The CDR3 is made up of 16 amino acids. From germline, CDR1 is SQVTM and CDR2 ANQGSEA. With V trimmed by 7 bases and J by 6 bases, 9 bases remained unmatched.

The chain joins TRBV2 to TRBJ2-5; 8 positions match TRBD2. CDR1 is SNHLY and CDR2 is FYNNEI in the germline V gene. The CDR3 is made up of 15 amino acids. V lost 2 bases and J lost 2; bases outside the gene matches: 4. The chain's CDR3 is CASSETGGRQETQYF. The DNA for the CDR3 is TGTGCCAGCAGTGAAACGGGAGGGAGACAAGAGACCCAGTACTTC.

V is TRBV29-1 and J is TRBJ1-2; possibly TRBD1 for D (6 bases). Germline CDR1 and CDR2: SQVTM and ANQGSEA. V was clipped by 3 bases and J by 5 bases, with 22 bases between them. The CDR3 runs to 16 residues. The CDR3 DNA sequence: TGCAGCGTTGATGGGGGTGAAGAGCAGGGGAAATATGGCTACACCTTC. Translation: CSVDGGEEQGKYGYTF.

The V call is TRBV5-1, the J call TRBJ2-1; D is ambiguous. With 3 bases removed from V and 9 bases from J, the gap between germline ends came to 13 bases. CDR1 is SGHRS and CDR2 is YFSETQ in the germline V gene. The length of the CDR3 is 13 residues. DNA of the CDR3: TGCGCCAGCAGCTCGTGGGTGGGCCGTGAGCAGTTCTTC. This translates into CASSSWVGREQFF.